This entry is about one T cell receptor beta chain. Authors' processing steps: Amplified reference gene primers provided the basis for estimating nucleated cell counts. TCRdb's table, derived via immunoSEQ multiplex PCR, lists solely in-frame clones and lacks some. V and J calls and clone size are copied from that table; D and trimming were computed from the DNA. The table has roughly 18,000 clones, roughly 89% seen once. V lost 3 bases to trimming and J lost 6 bases, with 10 bases between them. The CDR3 runs to 13 residues. Germline V gene data show CDR1 as SGHVS and CDR2 as FNYEAQ. This entry is derived from a study of blood T cell repertoires in COVID-19. Across the study: The cDNA or gDNA used as material had been derived from T cells, B-cell-depleted T cells, or PBMCs.

Specimen: peripheral blood. The clonotype was recovered from a human donor in a cohort sampled during active COVID-19. The chain links TRBV7-6 to TRBJ2-3; D possibly corresponds to TRBD1 (5 bases). This CDR3 reads CASSLWGRDTQYF. In DNA, the CDR3 is TGTGCCAGCAGCTTGTGGGGCAGGGATACGCAGTATTTT.